Shown below are 18 T cell receptor beta chains from a single sample sequenced in a study of shared clonotypes between healthy human individuals. Data came from immunoSEQ multiplex PCR; TCRdb stores just in-frame clones and leaves some out. The sample contains about 2.4 million clones, over 85% of which appear only once. Sequences were obtained from naive CD4+ T cells from PBMCs. Subset defined: CD45RA+ positively selected. The receptors shown here come from a man between 18 and 29 years old in good health. Some clones in this sample may be carry-over from other donors' samples.

This clone showed up just once. The gene calls are TRBV6-4 and TRBJ1-5; no definite D call. Per germline, CDR1 MRHNA and CDR2 SNTAGT. V shed 2 bases and J shed 5 bases, with 7 bases lying between them. The CDR3 loop spans 13 amino acids. This chain's CDR3 is CASSDQRDQPQHF. DNA of the CDR3: TGTGCCAGCAGTGACCAAAGGGATCAGCCCCAGCATTTT.

J is TRBJ2-2 and V is TRBV11-1, with D possibly TRBD1 on 6 matching bases. This CDR3 is 17 amino acids long. CDR1 and CDR2 from the germline V gene are SGHAT and FQDESV (reference sequence). The V end lost 5 bases, the J end lost 3 bases, and 19 bases lay between the germline ends. CDR3 nucleotide sequence: TGTGCCAGCAGCGCGGTTTGGGGGAAGGGGGACACCGGGGAGCTGTTTTTT. It codes for CASSAVWGKGDTGELFF.

This chain joins TRBV25-1 and TRBJ2-3, with 10 bases that match TRBD1. The CDR3 spans 14 residues. Germline CDR1 MGHDK, CDR2 SYGVNS. The ends lost 6 bases at V and 2 bases at J; junction bases unmatched: 2. In nucleotides, the CDR3 is TGTGCCAGCAGGACAGGGGGCTACACAGATACGCAGTATTTT. Its protein product is CASRTGGYTDTQYF.

V usage is TRBV7-2 and J usage is TRBJ2-7; TRBD2 matches 7 bases. CDR3 length: 15 amino acids. Germline values: CDR1 SGHTA, CDR2 FQGNSA. After removal of 3 bases from V and 0 bases from J, the junction contained 5 bases not matched to a gene. The CDR3: CASSLLAGNSYEQYF. The DNA for the CDR3 is TGTGCCAGCAGCTTGTTAGCGGGCAACTCCTACGAGCAGTACTTC.

The CDR3, as DNA: TGTGCCACCAGCCGAGCGGGACGGACAGATACGCAGTATTTT. This encodes CATSRAGRTDTQYF. J is TRBJ2-3 and V is TRBV15; 7 nucleotides line up with TRBD2. CDR3 length: 14 residues. Germline V gives CDR1 LNHNV, CDR2 YYDKDF (reference sequence). V shed 5 bases and J 3 bases; nucleotides not matched to a gene: 5. The full variable domain, completed using reference TRBV15 and TRBJ2-3, is DAMVIQNPRYQVTQFGKPVTLSCSQTLNHNVMYWYQQKSSQAPKLLFHYYDKDFNNEADTPDNFQSRRPNTSFCFLDIRSPGLGDTAMYLCATSRAGRTDTQYFGPGTRLTVL.

The J gene is TRBJ2-1, the V gene TRBV19; D is uncertain. The CDR3 spans 16 residues. CDR1 LNHDA and CDR2 SQIVND come from the germline V gene (reference sequence). V was shortened by 3 bases and J by 2 bases, with 14 bases between the two germline ends. CDR3 DNA: TGTGCCAGTAGTATTTTGGGTCGGAACGCCTACAATGAGCAGTTCTTC. Its translation: CASSILGRNAYNEQFF.

The gene calls are TRBV6-6 and TRBJ2-1; D remains ambiguous. CDR3 length equals 11 residues. The germline gives CDR1 MNHNY, CDR2 SVGAGI (reference sequence). V lost 2 bases and J lost 9, with 5 bases in between. CDR3 DNA sequence: TGTGCCAGCAGTTACCCGCCTGAGCAGTTCTTC. This encodes CASSYPPEQFF.

The chain employs TRBV7-9 and TRBJ2-7, with D tentatively TRBD1 (5 bases). With 6 bases removed from V and 5 bases from J, the gap between germline ends came to 20 bases. The CDR3 extends over 15 amino acids. Germline CDR1 reads SEHNR; CDR2 reads FQNEAQ (reference sequence). The CDR3 region is CASRGWGTMGDEQYF. CDR3 sequence (DNA): TGTGCCAGCAGAGGGTGGGGCACGATGGGCGACGAGCAGTACTTC.

This rearrangement joins TRBV5-1 to TRBJ1-1, with 7 bases identical to TRBD1. Per germline, CDR1 SGHRS and CDR2 YFSETQ. CDR3 length: 12 residues. V was clipped by 0 bases and J by 9 bases; unmatched bases: 2. The CDR3 nucleotides read TGCGCCAGCAGCTTGGAACAGGGGAAAGCTTTCTTT. This codes for CASSLEQGKAFF.

The rearrangement joins TRBV11-2 to TRBJ1-1; no clear D gene. The CDR3 spans 14 residues. V dropped 4 bases and J dropped 0 bases, with 9 bases sitting between them. Germline CDR1 and CDR2: SGHAT and FQNNGV. The CDR3 spells CASSSWSVNTEAFF. CDR3 nucleotide sequence: TGTGCCAGCAGCTCATGGTCGGTGAACACTGAAGCTTTCTTT.

The chain couples TRBV5-8 to TRBJ2-5, with 7 bases aligning to TRBD1. The J segment lost 4 bases and the V segment lost 0 bases, leaving 6 bases of the junction unmatched. The length of the CDR3 is 15 residues. CDR1 is SGHTS, CDR2 YDEGEE, per germline. The CDR3 protein is CASSLGQGKRETQYF. CDR3 nucleotides: TGTGCCAGCAGCTTGGGACAGGGAAAACGAGAGACCCAGTACTTC.

J is TRBJ1-5 and V is TRBV28; D possibly corresponds to TRBD1 (5 bases). V was clipped by 10 bases and J by 2 bases, with 9 bases between them. Germline V CDR1 and CDR2: MDHEN, SYDVKM. This CDR3 is 12 amino acids long. Here the CDR3 DNA reads TGTGCCACAGGGACGGGCAATCAGCCCCAGCATTTT. Translated: CATGTGNQPQHF.

The chain employs TRBV4-3 and TRBJ1-2; possibly TRBD1 for D (5 bases). The germline V and J ends were trimmed by 0 bases and 0 bases, with 11 bases remaining between them. Germline loops: CDR1 LGHNA, CDR2 YSLEER. The CDR3 covers 16 residues. CDR3 bases: TGCGCCAGCAGCCAAGATGGGGGGATCCCTAACTATGGCTACACCTTC. Its translation is CASSQDGGIPNYGYTF.

The chain links TRBV7-2 to TRBJ2-7; D could derive from TRBD1 or TRBD2 (6 bases each). CDR1 SGHTA and CDR2 FQGNSA come from the germline V gene. Trimming removed 5 bases from V and 0 bases from J, with 14 bases in between. The CDR3 sequence is 15 residues long. CDR3 amino acids: CASSAYREASYEQYF. CDR3 sequence (DNA): TGTGCCAGCAGCGCTTACAGGGAGGCCTCCTACGAGCAGTACTTC.

The chain has TRBV5-1 and TRBJ2-7; TRBD2 aligns across 10 bases. The V gene's germline CDR1 is SGHRS and CDR2 YFSETQ. V was clipped by 4 bases and J by 0 bases; unmatched bases: 4. The length of the CDR3 is 15 residues. The CDR3: CASSKREGNSYEQYF. CDR3 DNA sequence: TGCGCCAGCAGCAAGCGGGAGGGTAACTCCTACGAGCAGTACTTC.

The chain links TRBV23-1 to TRBJ2-7, with 10 bases matching TRBD1. TRBV23-1 is annotated as an ORF whose role is uncertain. J lost 2 bases, V lost 6 bases, and 7 bases had no gene match. The CDR3 is made up of 15 amino acids. The CDR3 spells CASRPRQGAPYEQYF. In DNA form, the CDR3 reads TGCGCCAGCAGACCCAGACAGGGGGCCCCCTACGAGCAGTACTTC.

The chain is built from TRBV7-2 and TRBJ1-1, with D uncertain. The CDR3 is 13 residues long. The V end was cut by 0 bases, the J end by 7 bases, with 9 bases between. CDR1 is SGHTA and CDR2 is FQGNSA in the germline V gene. CDR3 nucleotide sequence: TGTGCCAGCAGCTTAGCCTTCAGTAATGAAGCTTTCTTT. It codes for CASSLAFSNEAFF. Using reference TRBV7-2 and TRBJ1-1 for the parts outside the CDR3, the full variable domain is GAGVSQSPSNKVTEKGKDVELRCDPISGHTALYWYRQSLGQGLEFLIYFQGNSAPDKSGLPSDRFSAERTGGSVSTLTIQRTQQEDSAVYLCASSLAFSNEAFFGQGTRLTVV.

Comment on this clone: The sample holds other DNA sequences that translate to the same CDR3. The chain uses TRBV20-1 and TRBJ2-7; D not resolved. Germline CDR1 DFQATT, CDR2 SNEGSKA (reference sequence). The CDR3 runs to 11 residues. The germline V and J ends were trimmed by 3 bases and 0 bases, with 3 bases remaining between them. The CDR3 nucleotides read TGCAGTGCTAGTCCCTCCTACGAGCAGTACTTC. As protein: CSASPSYEQYF.